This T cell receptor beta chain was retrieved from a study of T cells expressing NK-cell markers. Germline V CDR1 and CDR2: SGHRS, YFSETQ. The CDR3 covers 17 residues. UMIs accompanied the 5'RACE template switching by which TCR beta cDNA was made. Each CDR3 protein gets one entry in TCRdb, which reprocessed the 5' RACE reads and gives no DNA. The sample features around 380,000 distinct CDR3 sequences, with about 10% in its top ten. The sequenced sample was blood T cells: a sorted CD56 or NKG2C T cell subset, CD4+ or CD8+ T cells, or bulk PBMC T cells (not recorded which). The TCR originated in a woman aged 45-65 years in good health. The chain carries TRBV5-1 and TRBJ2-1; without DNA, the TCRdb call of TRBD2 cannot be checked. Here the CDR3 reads CASSLVASGRGPLEQFF.